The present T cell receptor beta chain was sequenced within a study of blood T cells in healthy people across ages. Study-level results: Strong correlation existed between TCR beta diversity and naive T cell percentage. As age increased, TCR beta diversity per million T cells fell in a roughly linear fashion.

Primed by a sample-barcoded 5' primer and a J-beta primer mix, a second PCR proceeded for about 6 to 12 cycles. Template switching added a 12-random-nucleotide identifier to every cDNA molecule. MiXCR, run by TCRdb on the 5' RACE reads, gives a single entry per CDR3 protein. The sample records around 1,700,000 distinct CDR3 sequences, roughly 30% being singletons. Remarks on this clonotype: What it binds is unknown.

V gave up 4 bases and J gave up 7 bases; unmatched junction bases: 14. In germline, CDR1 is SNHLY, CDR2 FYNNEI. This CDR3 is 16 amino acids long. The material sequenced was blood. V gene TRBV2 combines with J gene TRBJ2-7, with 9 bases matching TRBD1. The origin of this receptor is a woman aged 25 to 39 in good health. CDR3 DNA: TGTGCCAGCAGTGCTCGGACAGGGGATTATCCCAATGAGCAGTACTTC. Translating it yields CASSARTGDYPNEQYF.